What follows is one TCR beta chain and its context. No antigen is known for it. This sample stems from a study of vaccination effects on CD4 cells after COVID-19. The V end was cut by 4 bases, the J end by 7 bases, with 19 bases between. This CDR3 has 15 amino acids. Germline V lookup: CDR1 SEHNR, CDR2 FQNEAQ (reference sequence). Findings and caveats of the study: Common cold coronavirus cross-reactivity was shown by only 1 of 255 vaccine-induced clones in healthy vaccinees.

Viral peptide pool expansion of antigen-specific CD4+ T cells preceded sequencing in the ViraFEST assay. Upon completion of about ten days in culture, CD4+ T cells were isolated. The vaccine recipients had no prior SARS-CoV-2 infection, with negative nucleocapsid antibodies. Cells had half their medium changed to IL-2 medium on days 3 and 7. TCRdb's table, derived via immunoSEQ multiplex PCR, lists solely in-frame clones and lacks some. The sample consists of tens of thousands of clones, about 65% of them appearing once. This specimen was CD4+ T cells from PBMCs cultured with HCoV-OC43 spike peptides, taken before COVID-19 vaccination. Regarding subset: HCoV-OC43 spike overlapping peptide pool stimulation. V is TRBV7-9 and J is TRBJ2-5, with D possibly called TRBD1 or TRBD2 (5 bases each). The receptor comes from a human donor who received a COVID-19 vaccine. The CDR3 is CASSYGTAHGGTQYF. The CDR3 DNA sequence: TGTGCCAGCAGCTACGGGACGGCCCATGGGGGGACCCAGTACTTC.